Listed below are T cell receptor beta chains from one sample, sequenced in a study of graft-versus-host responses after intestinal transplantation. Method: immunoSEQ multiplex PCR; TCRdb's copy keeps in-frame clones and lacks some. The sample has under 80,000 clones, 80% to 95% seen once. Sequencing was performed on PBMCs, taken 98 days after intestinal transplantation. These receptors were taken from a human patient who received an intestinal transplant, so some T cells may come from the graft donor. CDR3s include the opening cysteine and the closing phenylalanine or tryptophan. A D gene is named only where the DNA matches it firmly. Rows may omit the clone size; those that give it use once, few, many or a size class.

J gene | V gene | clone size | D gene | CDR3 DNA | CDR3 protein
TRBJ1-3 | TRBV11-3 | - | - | TGTGCCAGCAGCTTAAACCCCGAGATCTCTGGAAACACCATATATTTT | CASSLNPEISGNTIYF
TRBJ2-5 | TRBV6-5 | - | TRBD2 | TGTGCCAGCAGACCACCCGCTAGCGGAGAGGAGACCCAGTACTTC | CASRPPASGEETQYF
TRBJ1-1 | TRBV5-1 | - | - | TGCGCCAGCAGCCGAGGCAGGGGAGAAGCTTTCTTT | CASSRGRGEAFF
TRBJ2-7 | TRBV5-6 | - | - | TGTGCCAGCAGCTTGGAGGGACTCGACTCCTACGAGCAGTACTTC | CASSLEGLDSYEQYF
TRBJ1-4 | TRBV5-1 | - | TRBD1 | TGCGCCAGCAGCGGCCAGGGACAGGGGGCGCGGTGGGGCGAAAAACTGTTTTTT | CASSGQGQGARWGEKLFF
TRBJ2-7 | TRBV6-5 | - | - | TGTGCCAGCAGTTACTCGACGAAACGCTACGAGCAGTACTTC | CASSYSTKRYEQYF
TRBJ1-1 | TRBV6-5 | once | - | TGTGCCAGCAGTTACTCAATGAACACTGAAGCTTTCTTT | CASSYSMNTEAFF
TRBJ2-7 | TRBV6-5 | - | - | TGTGCCAGCGTGGCCGGGGGATCCTACGAGCAGTACTTC | CASVAGGSYEQYF
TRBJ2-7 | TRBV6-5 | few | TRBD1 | TGTGCCAGCAGTTACGGGACAGGGGGGGGCTCCTACGAGCAGTACTTC | CASSYGTGGGSYEQYF
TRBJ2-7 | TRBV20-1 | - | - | TGCAGTGTTTGGCCGCCGGACGAGCAGTACTTC | CSVWPPDEQYF
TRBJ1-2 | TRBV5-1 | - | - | TGCGCCAGCAGCTTGGGCCGGGGGAGTCGGATATATGGAGGCTACACCTTC | CASSLGRGSRIYGGYTF
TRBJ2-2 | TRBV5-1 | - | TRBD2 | TGCGCCAGCAGCTTAGCGGGAGGGCCATCCGGGGAGCTGTTTTTT | CASSLAGGPSGELFF
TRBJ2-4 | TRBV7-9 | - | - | TGTGCCAGCAGCTTAGCCAGAGGGAGGGGGAAAAACATTCAGTACTTC | CASSLARGRGKNIQYF
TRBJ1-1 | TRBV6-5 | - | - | TGTGCCAGCTCCCGCAGCCCTCCTGAAGCTTTCTTT | CASSRSPPEAFF
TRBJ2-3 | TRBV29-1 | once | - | TGCAGCGTTGAAGAATGGTCAGGGGGGAGCACAGATACGCAGTATTTT | CSVEEWSGGSTDTQYF
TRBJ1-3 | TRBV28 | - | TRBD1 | TGTGCCAGCAGTTCGACAGGGGGCTCTGGAAACACCATATATTTT | CASSSTGGSGNTIYF
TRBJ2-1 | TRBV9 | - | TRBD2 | TGTGCCAGCAGCGTGCTAGCGGGGGGTTATGAGCAGTTCTTC | CASSVLAGGYEQFF
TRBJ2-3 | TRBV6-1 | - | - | TGTGCCAGCAGTGAAATCCGGGACTGGAGAGATACGCAGTATTTT | CASSEIRDWRDTQYF
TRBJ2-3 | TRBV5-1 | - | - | TGCGCCAGCAGCTTGCGGTCAGGCACAGATACGCAGTATTTT | CASSLRSGTDTQYF
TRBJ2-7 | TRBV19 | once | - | TGTGCCAGTAAGGGTAGAACCAGCTACGAGCAGTACTTC | CASKGRTSYEQYF
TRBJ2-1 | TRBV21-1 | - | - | TGCGCCAGCAGCAAAGACGTCAGCTCCTACAATGAGCAGTTCTTC | CASSKDVSSYNEQFF
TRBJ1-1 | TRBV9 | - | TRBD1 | TGTGCCAGCAGCGACCCTGCCGGGACAGGAGAAGCTTTCTTT | CASSDPAGTGEAFF
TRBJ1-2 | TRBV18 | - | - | TGTGCCAGCTCACCAAAAGAAGGGAATGGCTACACCTTC | CASSPKEGNGYTF
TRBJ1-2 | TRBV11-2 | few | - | TGTGCCAGCAGCTTAGGGACTATTTATGGCTACACCTTC | CASSLGTIYGYTF
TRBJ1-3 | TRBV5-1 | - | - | TGCGCCAGCAGCTTAGGGGACGACTCTGGAAACACCATATATTTT | CASSLGDDSGNTIYF
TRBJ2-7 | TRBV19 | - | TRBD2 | TGTGCCAGTACTCCACTTTTCCAAGCGGGGGGACCAACCTACGAGCGGTACTTC | CASTPLFQAGGPTYERYF
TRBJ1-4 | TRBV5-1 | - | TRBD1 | TGCGCCAGCACGCCGGGACAGGGGGTCGCTGAAAAACTGTTTTTT | CASTPGQGVAEKLFF
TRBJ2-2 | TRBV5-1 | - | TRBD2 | TGCGCCAGCAGCGGACCCGGGACTACCCAACCCGGGGAGCTGTTTTTT | CASSGPGTTQPGELFF
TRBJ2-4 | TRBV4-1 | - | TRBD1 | TGCGCCAGCAGCCACCCTACCCGACAGGGTTGGGCCAAAAACATTCAGTACTTC | CASSHPTRQGWAKNIQYF
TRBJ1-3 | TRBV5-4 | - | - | TGTGCCAGCAGCATGACAGGCCGTGGAAACACCATATATTTT | CASSMTGRGNTIYF
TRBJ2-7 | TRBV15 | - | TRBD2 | TGTGCCACCAGCAGAGAAAGGACTAGCTCCTACGAGCAGTACTTC | CATSRERTSSYEQYF
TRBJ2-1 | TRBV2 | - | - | TGTGCCAGCAGTGCGGAGGGGGGCGTCAATGAGCAGTTCTTC | CASSAEGGVNEQFF
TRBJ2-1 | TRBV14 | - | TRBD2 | TGTGCCAGCAGCGCGACTAGCGGGAGGTACGAGCAGTTCTTC | CASSATSGRYEQFF
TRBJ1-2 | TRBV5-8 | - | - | TGTGCCAGCAGCTTGGGTCACGATGGCTACACCTTC | CASSLGHDGYTF
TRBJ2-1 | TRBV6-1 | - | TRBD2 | TGTGCCAGCAGTTTAGCGGGGGGGCCGAACAATGAGCAGTTCTTC | CASSLAGGPNNEQFF
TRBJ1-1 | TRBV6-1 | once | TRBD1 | TGTGCCAGCAGTGATTCAGGGGGTTGGAACACTGAAGCTTTCTTT | CASSDSGGWNTEAFF
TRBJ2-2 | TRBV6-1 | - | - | TGTGCCAGCGGGGACTTTCGGAACACCGGGGAGCTGTTTTTT | CASGDFRNTGELFF
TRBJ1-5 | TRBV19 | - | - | TGTGCCAGTAGTTTAGCCAGGGGCGGTCAGCCCCAGCATTTT | CASSLARGGQPQHF
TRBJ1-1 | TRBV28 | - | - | TGTGCCAGCAGTTTTACAGGTACCAACACTGAAGCTTTCTTT | CASSFTGTNTEAFF
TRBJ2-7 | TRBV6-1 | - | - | TGTGCCAGCAGTGATTGGGACGGCTACGAGCAGTACTTC | CASSDWDGYEQYF
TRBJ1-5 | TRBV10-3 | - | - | TGTGCCACCGCAAGAGAGGACAACAATCAGCCCCAGCATTTT | CATAREDNNQPQHF
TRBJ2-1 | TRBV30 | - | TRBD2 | TGTGCCTGGAGTGAGGGAGGGTCAAATGAGCAGTTCTTC | CAWSEGGSNEQFF
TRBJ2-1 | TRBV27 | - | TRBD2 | TGTGCCAGCAGTTTGAGCCCGGGACTAGCGGGGGGCTGGATAGACAATGAGCAGTTCTTC | CASSLSPGLAGGWIDNEQFF
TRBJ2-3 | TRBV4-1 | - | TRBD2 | TGCGCCAGCAGCCAAGATTTACTAGCGGGGGGCGGGGCGGATACGCAGTATTTT | CASSQDLLAGGGADTQYF
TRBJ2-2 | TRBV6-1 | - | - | TGTGCCAGCAGTGAAGGGGTGACGAGCGGGGAGCTGTTTTTT | CASSEGVTSGELFF
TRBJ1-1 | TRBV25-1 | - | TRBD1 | TGTGCCAGCTGGACAGGGGGCTTCATGAACACTGAAGCTTTCTTT | CASWTGGFMNTEAFF
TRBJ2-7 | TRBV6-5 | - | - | TGTGCCAGCAGTCTGGACAGATACGAGCAGTACTTC | CASSLDRYEQYF
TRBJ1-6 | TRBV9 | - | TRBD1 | TGTGCCAGCAGCTCCGGGACAGGGGGCGCGGTGAATTCACCCCTCCACTTT | CASSSGTGGAVNSPLHF
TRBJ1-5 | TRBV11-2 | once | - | TGTGCCAGCAGCTTAGATCGGTCCGGCAATCAGCCCCAGCATTTT | CASSLDRSGNQPQHF